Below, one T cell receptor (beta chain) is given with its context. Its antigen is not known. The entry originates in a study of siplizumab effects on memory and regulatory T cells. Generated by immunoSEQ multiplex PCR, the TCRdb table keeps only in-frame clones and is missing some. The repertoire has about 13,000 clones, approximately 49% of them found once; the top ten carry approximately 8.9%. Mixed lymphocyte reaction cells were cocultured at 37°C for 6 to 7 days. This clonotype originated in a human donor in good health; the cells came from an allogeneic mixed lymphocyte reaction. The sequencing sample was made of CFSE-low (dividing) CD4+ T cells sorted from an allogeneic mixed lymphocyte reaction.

The CDR3 region is CASSFWQGGRETQYF. For the CDR3, the DNA is TGTGCCAGCAGTTTTTGGCAGGGTGGGAGGGAGACCCAGTACTTC. V and J are TRBV6-5 and TRBJ2-5; perhaps TRBD2 as D (6 bases). Germline CDR1 MNHEY, CDR2 SVGAGI. Trimming stripped 4 bases from V and 5 bases from J, with 17 bases between. The CDR3 has 15 residues.